This TCR beta chain was sequenced for a study of blood T cell repertoires in COVID-19. Produced via immunoSEQ multiplex PCR; TCRdb's table is partial and in-frame only. Here the sample spans around 160,000 clones, roughly 84% being singletons. The V and J ends lost 5 bases and 6 bases respectively, with 15 bases between them. Germline V gene data show CDR1 as KGHDR and CDR2 as SFDVKD. This CDR3 is 14 amino acids long. Sequenced: PBMCs or T cells enriched from blood (not recorded which). The V gene is TRBV24-1, the J gene TRBJ1-2, with D unclear. This TCR was sampled from a woman between 45 and 65 years old who had been exposed to COVID-19. The CDR3 bases are TGTGCCACCAGTGCACAGCCATATATCAATGGCTACACCTTC. It translates to CATSAQPYINGYTF.